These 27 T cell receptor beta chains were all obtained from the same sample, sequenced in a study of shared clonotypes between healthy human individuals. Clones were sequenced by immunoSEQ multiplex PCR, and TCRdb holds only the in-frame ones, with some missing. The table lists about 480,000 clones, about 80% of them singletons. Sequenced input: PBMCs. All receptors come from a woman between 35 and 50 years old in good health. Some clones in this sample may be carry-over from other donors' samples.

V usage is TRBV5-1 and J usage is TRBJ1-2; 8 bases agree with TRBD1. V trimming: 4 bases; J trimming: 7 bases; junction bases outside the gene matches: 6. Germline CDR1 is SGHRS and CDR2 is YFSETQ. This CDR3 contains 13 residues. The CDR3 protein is CASSVTGESGYTF. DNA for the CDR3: TGCGCCAGCAGCGTGACAGGGGAGTCTGGCTACACCTTC.

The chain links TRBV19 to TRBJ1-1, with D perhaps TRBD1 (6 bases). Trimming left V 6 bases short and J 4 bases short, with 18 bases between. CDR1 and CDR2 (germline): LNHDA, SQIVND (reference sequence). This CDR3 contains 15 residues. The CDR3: CASRGGAQGTTEAFF. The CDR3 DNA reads TGTGCCAGTAGGGGGGGAGCCCAGGGGACCACTGAAGCTTTCTTT.

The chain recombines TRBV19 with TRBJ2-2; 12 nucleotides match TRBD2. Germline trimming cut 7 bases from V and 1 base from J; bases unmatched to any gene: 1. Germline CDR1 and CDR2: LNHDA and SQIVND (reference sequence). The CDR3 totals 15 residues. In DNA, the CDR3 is TGTGCCAGTACACTAGCGGGAGGGAACACCGGGGAGCTGTTTTTT. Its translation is CASTLAGGNTGELFF. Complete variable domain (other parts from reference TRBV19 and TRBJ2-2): DGGITQSPKYLFRKEGQNVTLSCEQNLNHDAMYWYRQDPGQGLRLIYYSQIVNDFQKGDIAEGYSVSREKKESFPLTVTSAQKNPTAFYLCASTLAGGNTGELFFGEGSRLTVL.

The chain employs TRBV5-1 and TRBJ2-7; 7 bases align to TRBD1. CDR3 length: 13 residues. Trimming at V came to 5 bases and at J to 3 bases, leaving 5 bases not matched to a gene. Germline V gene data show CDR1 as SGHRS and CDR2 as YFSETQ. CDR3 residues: CASRPDRVYEQYF. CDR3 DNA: TGCGCCAGCAGACCCGACAGGGTCTACGAGCAGTACTTC.

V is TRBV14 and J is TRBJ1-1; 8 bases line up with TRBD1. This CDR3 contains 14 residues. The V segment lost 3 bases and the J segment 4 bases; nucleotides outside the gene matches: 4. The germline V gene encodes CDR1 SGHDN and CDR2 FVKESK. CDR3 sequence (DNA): TGTGCCAGCAGCCATAACAGGGGGGGCACTGAAGCTTTCTTT. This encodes CASSHNRGGTEAFF.

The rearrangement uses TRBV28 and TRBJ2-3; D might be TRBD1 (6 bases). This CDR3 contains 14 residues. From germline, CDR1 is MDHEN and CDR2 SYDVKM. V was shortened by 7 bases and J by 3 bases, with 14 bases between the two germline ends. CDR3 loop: CASKDQGWTDTQYF. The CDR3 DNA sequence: TGTGCCAGCAAGGACCAGGGGTGGACAGATACGCAGTATTTT. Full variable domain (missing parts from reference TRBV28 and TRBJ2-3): DVKVTQSSRYLVKRTGEKVFLECVQDMDHENMFWYRQDPGLGLRLIYFSYDVKMKEKGDIPEGYSVSREKKERFSLILESASTNQTSMYLCASKDQGWTDTQYFGPGTRLTVL.

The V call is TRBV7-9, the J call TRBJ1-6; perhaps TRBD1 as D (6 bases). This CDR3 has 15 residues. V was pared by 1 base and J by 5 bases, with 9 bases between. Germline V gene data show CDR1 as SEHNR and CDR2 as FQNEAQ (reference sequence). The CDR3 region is CASSLGSGDNSPLHF. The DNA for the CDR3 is TGTGCCAGCAGCTTAGGATCAGGGGATAATTCACCCCTCCACTTT.

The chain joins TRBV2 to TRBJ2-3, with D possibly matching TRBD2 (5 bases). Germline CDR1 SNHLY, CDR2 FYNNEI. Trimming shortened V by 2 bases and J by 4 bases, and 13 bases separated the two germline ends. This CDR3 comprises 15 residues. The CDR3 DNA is TGTGCCAGCAGTGAACTCGGGATACGCGCAGATACGCAGTATTTT. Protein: CASSELGIRADTQYF.

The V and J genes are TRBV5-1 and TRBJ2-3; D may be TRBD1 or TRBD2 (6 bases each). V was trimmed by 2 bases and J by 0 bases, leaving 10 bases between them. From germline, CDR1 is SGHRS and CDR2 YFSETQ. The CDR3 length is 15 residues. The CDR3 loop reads CASSLGGLSTDTQYF. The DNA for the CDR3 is TGCGCCAGCAGCTTAGGGGGACTGAGCACAGATACGCAGTATTTT.

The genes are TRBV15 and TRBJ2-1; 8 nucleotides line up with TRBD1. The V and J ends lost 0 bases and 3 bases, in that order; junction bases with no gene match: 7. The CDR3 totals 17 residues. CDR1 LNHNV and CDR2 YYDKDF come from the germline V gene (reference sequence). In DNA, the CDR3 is TGTGCCACCAGCAGAGATTACGGACAGGGTAGCTACAATGAGCAGTTCTTC. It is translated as CATSRDYGQGSYNEQFF.

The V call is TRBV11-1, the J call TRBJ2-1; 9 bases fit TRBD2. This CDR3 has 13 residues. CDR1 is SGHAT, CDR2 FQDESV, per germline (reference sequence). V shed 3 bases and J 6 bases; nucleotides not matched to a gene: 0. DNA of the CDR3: TGTGCCAGCAGCTTTAGCGGGAGCAATGAGCAGTTCTTC. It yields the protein CASSFSGSNEQFF.

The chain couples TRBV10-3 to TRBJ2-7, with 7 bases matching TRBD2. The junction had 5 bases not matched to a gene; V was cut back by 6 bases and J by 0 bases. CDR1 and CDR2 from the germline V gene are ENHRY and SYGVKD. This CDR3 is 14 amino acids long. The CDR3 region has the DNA TGTGCCATCAGGAGCGGGGTCAGCTCCTACGAGCAGTACTTC. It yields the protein CAIRSGVSSYEQYF.

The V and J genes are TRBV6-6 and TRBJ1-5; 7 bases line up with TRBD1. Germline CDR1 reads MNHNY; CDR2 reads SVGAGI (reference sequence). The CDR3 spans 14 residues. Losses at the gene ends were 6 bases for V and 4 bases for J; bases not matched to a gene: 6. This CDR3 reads CASSPDRANQPQHF. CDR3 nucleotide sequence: TGTGCCAGCAGCCCCGACAGGGCGAATCAGCCCCAGCATTTT.

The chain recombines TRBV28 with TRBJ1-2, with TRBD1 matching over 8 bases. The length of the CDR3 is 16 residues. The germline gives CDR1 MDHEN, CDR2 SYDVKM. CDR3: CAGGVDRGTGGYGYTF. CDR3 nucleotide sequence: TGTGCGGGCGGGGTTGACCGCGGGACAGGAGGTTATGGCTACACCTTC.

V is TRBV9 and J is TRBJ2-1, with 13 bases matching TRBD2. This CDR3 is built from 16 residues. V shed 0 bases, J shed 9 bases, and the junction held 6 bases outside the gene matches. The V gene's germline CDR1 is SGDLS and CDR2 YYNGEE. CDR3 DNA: TGTGCCAGCAGCGTAGAACTAGCGGGAGGGTGGGCTGAGCAGTTCTTC. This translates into CASSVELAGGWAEQFF.

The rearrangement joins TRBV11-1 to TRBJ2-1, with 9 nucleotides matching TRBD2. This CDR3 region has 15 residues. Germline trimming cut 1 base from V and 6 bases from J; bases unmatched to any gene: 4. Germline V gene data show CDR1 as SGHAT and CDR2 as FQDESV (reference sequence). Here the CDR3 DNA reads TGTGCCAGCAGCTTAGTTCTAGCGGGGACCAATGAGCAGTTCTTC. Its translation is CASSLVLAGTNEQFF. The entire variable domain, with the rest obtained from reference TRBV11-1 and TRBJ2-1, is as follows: EAEVAQSPRYKITEKSQAVAFWCDPISGHATLYWYRQILGQGPELLVQFQDESVVDDSQLPKDRFSAERLKGVDSTLKIQPAELGDSAMYLCASSLVLAGTNEQFFGPGTRLTVL.

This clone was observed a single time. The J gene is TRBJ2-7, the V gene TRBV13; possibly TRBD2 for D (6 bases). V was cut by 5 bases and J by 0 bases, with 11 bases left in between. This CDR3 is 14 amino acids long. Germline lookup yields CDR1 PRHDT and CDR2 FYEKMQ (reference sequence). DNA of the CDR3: TGTGCCAGCAGCCCGGGACTGGTCTCCTACGAGCAGTACTTC. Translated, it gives CASSPGLVSYEQYF.

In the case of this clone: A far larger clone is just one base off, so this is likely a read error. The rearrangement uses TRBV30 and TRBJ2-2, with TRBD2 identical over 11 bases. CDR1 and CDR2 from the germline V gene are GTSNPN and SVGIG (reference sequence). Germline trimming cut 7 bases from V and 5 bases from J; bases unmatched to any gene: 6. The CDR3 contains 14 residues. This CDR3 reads CASPRLAGTGELFF. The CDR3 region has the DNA TGTGCCTCCCCCCGACTAGCGGGAACCGGGGAGCTGTTTTTT.

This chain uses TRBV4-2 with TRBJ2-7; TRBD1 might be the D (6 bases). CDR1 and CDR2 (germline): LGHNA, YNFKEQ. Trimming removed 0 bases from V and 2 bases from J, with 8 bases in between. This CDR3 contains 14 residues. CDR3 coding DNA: TGTGCCAGCAGCCAAGATAGGGGGACCTACGAGCAGTACTTC. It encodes CASSQDRGTYEQYF.

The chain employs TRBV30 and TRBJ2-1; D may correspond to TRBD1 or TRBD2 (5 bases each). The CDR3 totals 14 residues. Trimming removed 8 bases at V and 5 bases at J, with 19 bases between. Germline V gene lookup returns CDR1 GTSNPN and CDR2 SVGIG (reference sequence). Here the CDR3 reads CARTEGLSNNEQFF. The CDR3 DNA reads TGTGCCAGGACCGAGGGGTTAAGTAACAATGAGCAGTTCTTC.

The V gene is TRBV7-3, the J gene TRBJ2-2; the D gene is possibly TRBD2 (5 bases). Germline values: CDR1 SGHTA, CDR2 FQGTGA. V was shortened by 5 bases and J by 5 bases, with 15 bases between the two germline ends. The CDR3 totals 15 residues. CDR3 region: CASSGASGATGELFF. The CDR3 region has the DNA TGTGCCAGCAGCGGAGCAAGCGGAGCAACCGGGGAGCTGTTTTTT.

The CDR3 sequence is CASSFTGTYEQYF. CDR3 bases: TGTGCCAGCAGCTTCACCGGGACCTACGAGCAGTACTTC. V and J are TRBV5-4 and TRBJ2-7; D perhaps matches TRBD2 (5 bases). The CDR3 totals 13 residues. V dropped 2 bases and J dropped 2 bases, with 8 bases sitting between them. Germline V gives CDR1 SGHNT, CDR2 YYREEE (reference sequence).

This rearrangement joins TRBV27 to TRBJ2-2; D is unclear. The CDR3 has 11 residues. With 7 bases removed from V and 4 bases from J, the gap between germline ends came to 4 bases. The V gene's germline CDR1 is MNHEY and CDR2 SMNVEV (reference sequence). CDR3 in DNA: TGTGCCAGCACGGGCACCGGGGAGCTGTTTTTT. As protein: CASTGTGELFF.

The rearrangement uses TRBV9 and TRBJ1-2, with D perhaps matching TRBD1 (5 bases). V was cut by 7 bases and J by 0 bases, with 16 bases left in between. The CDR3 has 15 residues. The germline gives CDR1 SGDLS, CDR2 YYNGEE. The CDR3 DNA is TGTGCCAGCTTCCCCCTCGGGACCGCTAACTATGGCTACACCTTC. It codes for CASFPLGTANYGYTF.

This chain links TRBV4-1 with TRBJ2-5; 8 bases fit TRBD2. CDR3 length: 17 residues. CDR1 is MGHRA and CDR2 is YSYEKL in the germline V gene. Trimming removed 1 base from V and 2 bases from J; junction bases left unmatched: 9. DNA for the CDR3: TGCGCCAGCAGCCAAGCGGACGGGAGGGCCCGTCAAGAGACCCAGTACTTC. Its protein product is CASSQADGRARQETQYF.

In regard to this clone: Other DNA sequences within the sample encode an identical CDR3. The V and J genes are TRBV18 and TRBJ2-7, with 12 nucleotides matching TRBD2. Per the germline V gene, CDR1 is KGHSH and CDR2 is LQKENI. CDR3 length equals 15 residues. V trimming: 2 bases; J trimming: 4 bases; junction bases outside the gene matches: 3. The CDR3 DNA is TGTGCCAGCTCACCAAGGACTAGCGGGACTTACGAGCAGTACTTC. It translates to CASSPRTSGTYEQYF.

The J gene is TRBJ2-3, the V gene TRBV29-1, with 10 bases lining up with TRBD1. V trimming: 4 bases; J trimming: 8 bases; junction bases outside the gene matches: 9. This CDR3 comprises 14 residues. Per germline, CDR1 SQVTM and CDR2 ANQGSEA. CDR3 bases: TGCAGCGTTGCGGGGGGACAGGGGTTGGCTACGCAGTATTTT. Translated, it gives CSVAGGQGLATQYF.